This is a list of T cell receptor beta chains from one sample in a study of graft-versus-host responses after intestinal transplantation. Measured with immunoSEQ multiplex PCR; TCRdb has only the in-frame clones, and not every one. The sample lists about 51,000 clones, 85% to 95% occurring once. The antigens these receptors bind are not known. Material: unstimulated CD8+ T cells sorted from spleen or lymph node cells, obtained before transplant. All receptors come from a human donor who was the organ donor for an intestinal transplant. Each CDR3 is given without its conserved first and last residue. The order of the fields is V gene, J gene, CDR3 protein.

TRBV15	TRBJ2-2	ATSRPMDSLLNTGELF
TRBV12-5	TRBJ2-2	ASGSWTANTGELF
TRBV6-1	TRBJ2-5	ASSESAGTAETQY
TRBV5-1	TRBJ1-6	ASSWKNGNNSPLH
TRBV7-9	TRBJ2-7	AVGTGGFDEQY
TRBV9	TRBJ2-7	ASSVGTINEQY
TRBV4-3	TRBJ1-5	ASSQDGGQQPQH
TRBV29-1	TRBJ1-3	SVEGGNTIY
TRBV15	TRBJ1-2	ATSRDMPEGNYGYT
TRBV7-8	TRBJ1-4	ASSLNYPGPNQGLF
TRBV7-2	TRBJ2-7	ASSPDIYEQY
TRBV7-9	TRBJ2-2	ASSLGPPPGELF
TRBV10-2	TRBJ2-7	ASSEGPSYEQY